A selection of T cell receptor beta chains follows, all from one sample in a study of CD8+ T cells in alopecia areata. Assay used: immunoSEQ multiplex PCR; TCRdb lists only in-frame clones, some missing. The sample includes 200,000 to 250,000 clones, about 40% of them seen just once. This specimen consisted of CD4+ T cells sorted from blood, obtained at approximately week 36, from a patient treated with tofacitinib. The receptors stem from a human donor with alopecia areata. The CDR3 runs from the conserved cysteine through the conserved F or W. The D gene is left open where the match is weak. Clone size is not always given. Where it is, it says once, few, many or a class for expanded clones.

CDR3nt: TGTGCCAGCATCCAGGGGGGGAGTGGGGCCAACGTCCTGACTTTC; CDR3aa: CASIQGGSGANVLTF; d_gene: -; abundance: few; v_gene: TRBV28; j_gene: TRBJ2-6
CDR3nt: TGCGCCAGCGCGACGGGAGCGGGGCCCTACGAGCAGTACTTC; CDR3aa: CASATGAGPYEQYF; d_gene: TRBD2; abundance: -; v_gene: TRBV5-1; j_gene: TRBJ2-7
CDR3nt: TGCGCCAGCAGCTCCCCGTATGCCCCCACAGATACGCAGTATTTT; CDR3aa: CASSSPYAPTDTQYF; d_gene: -; abundance: -; v_gene: TRBV5-1; j_gene: TRBJ2-3
CDR3nt: TGTGCCAGCAGTGTCGAAGGGACCTACGAGCAGTACTTC; CDR3aa: CASSVEGTYEQYF; d_gene: -; abundance: -; v_gene: TRBV6-1; j_gene: TRBJ2-7
CDR3nt: TGTGCCAGCAGCTCGAGTTCCTACGAGCAGTACTTC; CDR3aa: CASSSSSYEQYF; d_gene: -; abundance: few; v_gene: TRBV7-9; j_gene: TRBJ2-7
CDR3nt: TGTGCCAGCAGACAGGTGTACGAGCAGTACTTC; CDR3aa: CASRQVYEQYF; d_gene: -; abundance: -; v_gene: TRBV6-1; j_gene: TRBJ2-7
CDR3nt: TGCAGCGCTAATAATCCCAGTGGGACAGGGGGCTTGGATGAGCAGTTCTTC; CDR3aa: CSANNPSGTGGLDEQFF; d_gene: TRBD1; abundance: -; v_gene: TRBV29-1; j_gene: TRBJ2-1
CDR3nt: TGTGCCTGGAGTGTACGAAGACTAGCGGATACCAATGAGCAGTTCTTC; CDR3aa: CAWSVRRLADTNEQFF; d_gene: TRBD2; abundance: -; v_gene: TRBV30; j_gene: TRBJ2-1
CDR3nt: TGTGCCAGCCGACTAGCGGGGGACACCGGGGAGCTGTTTTTT; CDR3aa: CASRLAGDTGELFF; d_gene: TRBD2; abundance: once; v_gene: TRBV2; j_gene: TRBJ2-2
CDR3nt: TGCAGCGTTGAAGATCGTCTTTATGGCTACACCTTC; CDR3aa: CSVEDRLYGYTF; d_gene: -; abundance: few; v_gene: TRBV29-1; j_gene: TRBJ1-2
CDR3nt: TGCGCCAGCAGCACCAACCTTCAGGGAGAGCAGTACTTC; CDR3aa: CASSTNLQGEQYF; d_gene: -; abundance: few; v_gene: TRBV5-1; j_gene: TRBJ2-7
CDR3nt: TGCGCCAGCAGGGTGGATGGAGCCGAGCAGTACTTC; CDR3aa: CASRVDGAEQYF; d_gene: -; abundance: once; v_gene: TRBV5-1; j_gene: TRBJ2-7
CDR3nt: TGCGCCAGCAGCTTCACTAGCCAAGAGACCCAGTACTTC; CDR3aa: CASSFTSQETQYF; d_gene: -; abundance: -; v_gene: TRBV5-1; j_gene: TRBJ2-5
CDR3nt: TGCAGCGTTGCCACCGCCGGGACAGGGACTTACTATGGCTACACCTTC; CDR3aa: CSVATAGTGTYYGYTF; d_gene: TRBD1; abundance: -; v_gene: TRBV29-1; j_gene: TRBJ1-2
CDR3nt: TGTGCCAGCAGCCAAGTGAGGCAGCCGAACACTGAAGCTTTCTTT; CDR3aa: CASSQVRQPNTEAFF; d_gene: -; abundance: -; v_gene: TRBV14; j_gene: TRBJ1-1
CDR3nt: TGTGCCAGCTCACCCCCTAATCAGAACACTGAAGCTTTCTTT; CDR3aa: CASSPPNQNTEAFF; d_gene: -; abundance: once; v_gene: TRBV18; j_gene: TRBJ1-1
CDR3nt: TGTGCCAGCAGCTTAACCGGCGCGGGAGTCTACACAGATACGCAGTATTTT; CDR3aa: CASSLTGAGVYTDTQYF; d_gene: TRBD2; abundance: -; v_gene: TRBV7-3; j_gene: TRBJ2-3
CDR3nt: TGTGCCTGGAGTGCCGTAACAGGAGGAAACTATGGCTACACCTTC; CDR3aa: CAWSAVTGGNYGYTF; d_gene: -; abundance: few; v_gene: TRBV30; j_gene: TRBJ1-2
CDR3nt: TGTGCCTGGAGTCTACAGGGGAGGTGGGACGAGCAGTACTTC; CDR3aa: CAWSLQGRWDEQYF; d_gene: -; abundance: -; v_gene: TRBV30; j_gene: TRBJ2-7
CDR3nt: TGCGCCAGCAGCCAGACTAGCGGCCCAGATACGCAGTATTTT; CDR3aa: CASSQTSGPDTQYF; d_gene: TRBD2; abundance: -; v_gene: TRBV4-1; j_gene: TRBJ2-3
CDR3nt: TGTGCCTGGAGGCTGTTCAGGGGGGCGACAGATACGCAGTATTTT; CDR3aa: CAWRLFRGATDTQYF; d_gene: -; abundance: -; v_gene: TRBV30; j_gene: TRBJ2-3
CDR3nt: TGCGCCAGCAGCTTGGCCTCCGGGGCGAGCTCCTACAATGAGCAGTTCTTC; CDR3aa: CASSLASGASSYNEQFF; d_gene: -; abundance: -; v_gene: TRBV5-1; j_gene: TRBJ2-1
CDR3nt: TGTGCCAGTAGTGCTAGGGACGGCAATCAGCCCCAGCATTTT; CDR3aa: CASSARDGNQPQHF; d_gene: -; abundance: -; v_gene: TRBV19; j_gene: TRBJ1-5
CDR3nt: TGCGCCAGCAGCCCAGATTCTCCTACGCAGTATTTT; CDR3aa: CASSPDSPTQYF; d_gene: -; abundance: -; v_gene: TRBV5-1; j_gene: TRBJ2-3
CDR3nt: TGCGCCAGCAGCTTGTACTCCGGGACAGGGAAAAACATTCAGTACTTC; CDR3aa: CASSLYSGTGKNIQYF; d_gene: TRBD1; abundance: -; v_gene: TRBV5-1; j_gene: TRBJ2-4
CDR3nt: TGTGCCAGCAGCTTCGAACAAGAGACCCAGTACTTC; CDR3aa: CASSFEQETQYF; d_gene: -; abundance: -; v_gene: TRBV13; j_gene: TRBJ2-5
CDR3nt: TGTGCCTGGAGTGTCGGGGGTTCCAAAAACATTCAGTACTTC; CDR3aa: CAWSVGGSKNIQYF; d_gene: -; abundance: few; v_gene: TRBV30; j_gene: TRBJ2-4
CDR3nt: TGTGCCAGCAGTTACTCCAGGGGCGAGACCCAGTACTTC; CDR3aa: CASSYSRGETQYF; d_gene: -; abundance: few; v_gene: TRBV6-5; j_gene: TRBJ2-5
CDR3nt: TGTGCCAGCAGCTACGGCCGGGGGCCCAATCAGCCCCAGCATTTT; CDR3aa: CASSYGRGPNQPQHF; d_gene: -; abundance: -; v_gene: TRBV6-5; j_gene: TRBJ1-5